The clone carrying this TCR beta chain came up many times. TCRdb itself ran the reads through MiXCR, one entry per CDR3 protein. The table includes roughly 280,000 distinct CDR3 sequences, over 8% detected once. The data stem from a study of T cell repertoires in cytomegalovirus infection. The germline V gene has CDR1 ENHRY and CDR2 SYGVKD. CDR3 length: 15 amino acids. Trimming at V came to 10 bases and at J to 0 bases, leaving 11 bases not matched to a gene. The chain carries TRBV10-3 and TRBJ1-1, with 7 positions matching TRBD1. The TCR was taken from a human donor in good health (CMV status not recorded). Some clones in this sample may be carry-over from other donors' samples. The sequencing sample was made of PBMCs. CDR3 region: CATGGGLAVNTEAFF. The CDR3, as DNA: TGTGCCACAGGGGGGGGGTTGGCGGTGAACACTGAAGCTTTCTTT.